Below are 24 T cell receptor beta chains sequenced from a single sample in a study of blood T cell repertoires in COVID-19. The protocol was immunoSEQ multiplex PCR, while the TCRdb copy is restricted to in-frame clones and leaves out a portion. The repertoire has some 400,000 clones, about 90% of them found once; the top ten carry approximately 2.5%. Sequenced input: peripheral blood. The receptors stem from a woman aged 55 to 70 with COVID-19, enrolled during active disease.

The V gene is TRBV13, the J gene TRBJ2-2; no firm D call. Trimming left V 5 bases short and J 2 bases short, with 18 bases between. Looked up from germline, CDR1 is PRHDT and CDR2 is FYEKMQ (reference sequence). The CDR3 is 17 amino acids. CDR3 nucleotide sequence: TGTGCCAGCAGCCCCCCGCTAGGAGCGCCTAACACCGGGGAGCTGTTTTTT. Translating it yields CASSPPLGAPNTGELFF.

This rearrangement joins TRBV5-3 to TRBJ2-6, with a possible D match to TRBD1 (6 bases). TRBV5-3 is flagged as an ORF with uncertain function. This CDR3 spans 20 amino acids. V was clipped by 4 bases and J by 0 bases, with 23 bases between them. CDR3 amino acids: CARSPSFPGQLLSGANVLTF. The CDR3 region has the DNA TGTGCCAGAAGCCCCTCCTTTCCGGGACAACTCCTCTCTGGGGCCAACGTCCTGACTTTC.

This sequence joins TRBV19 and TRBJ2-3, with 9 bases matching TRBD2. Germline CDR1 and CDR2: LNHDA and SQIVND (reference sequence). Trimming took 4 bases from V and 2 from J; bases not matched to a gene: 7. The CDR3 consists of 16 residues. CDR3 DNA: TGTGCCAGTAGTACCCCAGCGGGGGGAACCACAGATACGCAGTATTTT. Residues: CASSTPAGGTTDTQYF.

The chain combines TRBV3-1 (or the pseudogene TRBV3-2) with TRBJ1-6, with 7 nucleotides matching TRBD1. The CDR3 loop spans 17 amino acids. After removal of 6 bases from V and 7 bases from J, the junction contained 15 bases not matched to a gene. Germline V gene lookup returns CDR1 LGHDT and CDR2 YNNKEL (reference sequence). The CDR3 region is CASSPGQPLRPNSPLHF. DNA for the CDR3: TGTGCCAGCAGTCCGGGACAGCCTTTAAGGCCCAATTCACCCCTCCACTTT.

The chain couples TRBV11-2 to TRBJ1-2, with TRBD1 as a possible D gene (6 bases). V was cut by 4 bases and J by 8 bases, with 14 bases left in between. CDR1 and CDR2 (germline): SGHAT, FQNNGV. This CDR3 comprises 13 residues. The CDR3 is CASSWGHFGGYTF. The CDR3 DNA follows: TGTGCCAGCAGCTGGGGGCATTTTGGGGGCTACACCTTC.

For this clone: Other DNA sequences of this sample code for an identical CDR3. The DNA for the CDR3 is TGTGCCAGCAGCCTAGGGGGGCGGGCAGATACGCAGTATTTT. It is translated as CASSLGGRADTQYF. V and J are TRBV7-2 and TRBJ2-3, with D tentatively TRBD1 or TRBD2 (6 bases each). The CDR3 runs to 14 residues. Trimming removed 5 bases from V and 4 bases from J, with 13 bases in between. The germline gives CDR1 SGHTA, CDR2 FQGNSA.

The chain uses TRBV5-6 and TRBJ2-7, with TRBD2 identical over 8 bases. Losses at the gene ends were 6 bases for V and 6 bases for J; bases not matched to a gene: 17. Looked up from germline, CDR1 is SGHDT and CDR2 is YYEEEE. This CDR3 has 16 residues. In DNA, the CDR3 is TGTGCCAGCACCCCCCGGGGGGGTAGTTCCTCGGGCGAGCAGTACTTC. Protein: CASTPRGGSSSGEQYF.

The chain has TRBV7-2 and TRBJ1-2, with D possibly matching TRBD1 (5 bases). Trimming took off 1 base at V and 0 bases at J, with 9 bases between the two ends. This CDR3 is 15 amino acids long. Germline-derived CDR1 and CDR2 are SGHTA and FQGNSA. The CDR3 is CASSLVAGSNYGYTF. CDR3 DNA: TGTGCCAGCAGCTTAGTTGCAGGGTCTAACTATGGCTACACCTTC.

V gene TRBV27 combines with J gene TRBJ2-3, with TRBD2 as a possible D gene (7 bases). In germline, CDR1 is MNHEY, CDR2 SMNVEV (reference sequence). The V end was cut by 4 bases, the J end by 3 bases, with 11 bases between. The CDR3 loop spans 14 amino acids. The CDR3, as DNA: TGTGCCAGCAGTTCGGGGGGCCCTACAGATACGCAGTATTTT. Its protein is CASSSGGPTDTQYF.

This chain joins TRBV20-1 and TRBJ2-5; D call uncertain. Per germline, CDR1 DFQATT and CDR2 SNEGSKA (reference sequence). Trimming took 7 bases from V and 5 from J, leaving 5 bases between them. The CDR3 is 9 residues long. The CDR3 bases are TGCAGTGTAGAGGAGACCCAGTACTTC. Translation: CSVEETQYF.

The CDR3: CASRPRGGTGELFF. The DNA for the CDR3 is TGTGCCAGTAGACCGCGGGGGGGCACCGGGGAGCTGTTTTTT. The chain uses TRBV19 and TRBJ2-2, with 9 bases that match TRBD2. In germline, CDR1 is LNHDA, CDR2 SQIVND (reference sequence). The V segment lost 6 bases and the J segment 4 bases; nucleotides outside the gene matches: 3. The CDR3 sequence is 14 residues long.

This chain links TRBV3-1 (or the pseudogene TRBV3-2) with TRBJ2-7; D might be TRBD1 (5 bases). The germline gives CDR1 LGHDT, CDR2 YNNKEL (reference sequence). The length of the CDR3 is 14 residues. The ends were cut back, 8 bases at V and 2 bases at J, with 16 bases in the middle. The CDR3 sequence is CASRKQGSPYEQYF. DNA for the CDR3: TGTGCCAGCCGCAAGCAGGGATCCCCCTACGAGCAGTACTTC.

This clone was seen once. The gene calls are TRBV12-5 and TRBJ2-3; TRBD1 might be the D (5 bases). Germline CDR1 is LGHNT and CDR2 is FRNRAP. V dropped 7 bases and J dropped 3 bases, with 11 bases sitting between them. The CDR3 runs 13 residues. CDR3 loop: CASAPPGTDTQYF. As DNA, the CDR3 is TGTGCTAGTGCCCCTCCAGGGACAGATACGCAGTATTTT.

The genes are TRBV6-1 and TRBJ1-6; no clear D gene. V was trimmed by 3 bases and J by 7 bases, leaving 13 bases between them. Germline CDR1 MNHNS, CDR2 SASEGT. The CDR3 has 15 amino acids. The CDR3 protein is CASSEGSLQNSPLHF. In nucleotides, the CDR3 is TGTGCCAGCAGTGAGGGCAGCCTTCAGAATTCACCCCTCCACTTT.

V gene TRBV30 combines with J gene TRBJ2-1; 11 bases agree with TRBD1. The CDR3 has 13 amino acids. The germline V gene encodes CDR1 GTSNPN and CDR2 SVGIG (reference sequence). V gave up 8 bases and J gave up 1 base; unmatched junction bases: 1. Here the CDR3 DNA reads TGTGCCAGGGACAGGGGGTCCTACAATGAGCAGTTCTTC. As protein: CARDRGSYNEQFF.

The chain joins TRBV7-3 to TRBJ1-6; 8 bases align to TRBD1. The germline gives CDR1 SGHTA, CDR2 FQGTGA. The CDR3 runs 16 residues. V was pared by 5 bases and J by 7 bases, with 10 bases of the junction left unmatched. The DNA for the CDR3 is TGTGCCAGCAGCCCAGGACAGGGAAGGAACAATTCACCCCTCCACTTT. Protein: CASSPGQGRNNSPLHF.

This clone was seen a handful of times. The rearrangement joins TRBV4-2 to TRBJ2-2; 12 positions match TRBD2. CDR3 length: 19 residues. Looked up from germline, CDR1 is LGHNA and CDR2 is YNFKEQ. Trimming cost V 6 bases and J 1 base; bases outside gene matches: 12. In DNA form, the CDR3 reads TGTGCCAGCAGTCTTGCCCCACTAGCGGGGGGAATGAACACCGGGGAGCTGTTTTTT. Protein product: CASSLAPLAGGMNTGELFF.

The CDR3 coding sequence is TGTGCCAGCAGCTTGAGGACTAGCGGGGCGGGCACAGATACGCAGTATTTT. Residues: CASSLRTSGAGTDTQYF. V is TRBV11-2 and J is TRBJ2-3, with TRBD2 matching 12 bases. The CDR3 has 17 residues. V was clipped by 3 bases and J by 1 base; unmatched bases: 5. Germline V gene sequence: CDR1 SGHAT, CDR2 FQNNGV.

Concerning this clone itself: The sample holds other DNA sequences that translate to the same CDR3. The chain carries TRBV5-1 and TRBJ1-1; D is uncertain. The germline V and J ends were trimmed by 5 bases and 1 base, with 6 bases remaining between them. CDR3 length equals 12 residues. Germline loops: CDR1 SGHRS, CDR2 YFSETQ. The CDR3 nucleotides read TGCGCCAGCAGTGGAGGGAACACTGAAGCTTTCTTT. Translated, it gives CASSGGNTEAFF.

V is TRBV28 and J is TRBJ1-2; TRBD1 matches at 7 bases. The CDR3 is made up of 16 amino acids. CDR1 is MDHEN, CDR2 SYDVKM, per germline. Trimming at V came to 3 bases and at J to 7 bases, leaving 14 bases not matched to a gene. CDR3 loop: CASSFSGGNRGGGYTF. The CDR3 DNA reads TGTGCCAGCAGTTTCTCGGGTGGGAACAGGGGAGGTGGCTACACCTTC.

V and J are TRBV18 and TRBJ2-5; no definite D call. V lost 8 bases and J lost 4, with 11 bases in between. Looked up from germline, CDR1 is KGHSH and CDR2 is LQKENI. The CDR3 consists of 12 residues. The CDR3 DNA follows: TGTGCCAGCCTAACGGCAGGAGAGACCCAGTACTTC. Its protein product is CASLTAGETQYF. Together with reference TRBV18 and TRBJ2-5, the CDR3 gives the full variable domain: NAGVMQNPRHLVRRRGQEARLRCSPMKGHSHVYWYRQLPEEGLKFMVYLQKENIIDESGMPKERFSAEFPKEGPSILRIQQVVRGDSAAYFCASLTAGETQYFGPGTRLLVL.

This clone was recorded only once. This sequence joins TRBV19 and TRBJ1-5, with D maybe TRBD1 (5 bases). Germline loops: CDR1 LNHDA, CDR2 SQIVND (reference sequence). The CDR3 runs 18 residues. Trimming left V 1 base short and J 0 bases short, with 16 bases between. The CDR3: CASSIVGGKLYSNQPQHF. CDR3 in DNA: TGTGCCAGTAGTATAGTCGGGGGGAAACTCTATAGCAATCAGCCCCAGCATTTT.

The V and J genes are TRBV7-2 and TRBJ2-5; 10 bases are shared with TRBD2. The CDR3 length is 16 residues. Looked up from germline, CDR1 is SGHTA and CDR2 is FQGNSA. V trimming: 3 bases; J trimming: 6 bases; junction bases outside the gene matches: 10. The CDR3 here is CASSLERGGRTKTQYF. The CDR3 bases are TGTGCCAGCAGCTTGGAGCGGGGGGGCAGGACGAAGACCCAGTACTTC.

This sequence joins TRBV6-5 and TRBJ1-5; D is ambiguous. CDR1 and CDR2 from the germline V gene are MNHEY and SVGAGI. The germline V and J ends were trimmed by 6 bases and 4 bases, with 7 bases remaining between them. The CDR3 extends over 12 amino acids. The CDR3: CASSATNQPQHF. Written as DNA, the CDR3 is TGTGCCAGCAGCGCTACTAATCAGCCCCAGCATTTT.